This is a list of T cell receptor beta chains from one sample in a study of cytomegalovirus exposure and HLA in healthy donors. The data were produced by immunoSEQ multiplex PCR, yet TCRdb's version contains in-frame clones alone and is incomplete. The data hold approximately 200,000 clones, with almost 80% observed a single time. Specimen: PBMCs. The receptor set was obtained from a man aged 18 to 29 in good health and CMV-seronegative. Both conserved end residues are part of each CDR3. A D gene is named only where the DNA matches it firmly. Rows give clone size only sometimes, using once, few, many, or a class for an expanded clone.

>TRBV6-5|-|once|TRBJ2-7
CASSYSQYLSYEQYF
TGTGCCAGCAGTTACTCGCAGTACCTCTCCTACGAGCAGTACTTC
>TRBV27|TRBD2|-|TRBJ2-1
CASSYIGLVRPNEQFF
TGTGCCAGCAGTTATATAGGACTAGTGAGGCCCAATGAGCAGTTCTTC
>TRBV6-5|-|-|TRBJ2-1
CASSYSGGPDEQFF
TGTGCCAGCAGTTACTCCGGGGGTCCTGATGAGCAGTTCTTC
>TRBV7-8|TRBD2|-|TRBJ2-2
CASSLLAGGPTGELFF
TGTGCCAGCAGCTTACTAGCGGGGGGGCCCACCGGGGAGCTGTTTTTT
>TRBV11-3|-|once|TRBJ1-2
CASSPARTSRQDGYTF
TGTGCCAGCAGCCCTGCCAGGACATCTAGACAGGACGGCTACACCTTC
>TRBV6-5|TRBD1|few|TRBJ1-4
CAARDRVNEKLFF
TGTGCCGCCAGGGACAGAGTTAATGAAAAACTGTTTTTT
>TRBV5-1|TRBD1|-|TRBJ1-6
CASSLRTGGKSSYNSPLHF
TGCGCCAGCAGCTTGCGGACAGGGGGAAAGAGCTCCTATAATTCACCCCTCCACTTT
>TRBV27|-|-|TRBJ2-1
CASSPLYFRDEQFF
TGTGCCAGCAGTCCACTTTATTTCCGCGATGAGCAGTTCTTC
>TRBV5-1|TRBD2|-|TRBJ2-3
CASSPVAGASTDTQYF
TGCGCCAGCAGCCCCGTAGCGGGGGCCAGCACAGATACGCAGTATTTT
>TRBV28|TRBD2|-|TRBJ2-1
CASSAGGLGNEQFF
TGTGCCAGCAGTGCGGGGGGGCTGGGGAATGAGCAGTTCTTC
>TRBV9|-|-|TRBJ2-4
CASSREGVRNIQYF
TGTGCCAGCAGCAGAGAAGGGGTTCGAAACATTCAGTACTTC
>TRBV6-4|TRBD1|-|TRBJ2-1
CASSDFGQAKGGEQFF
TGTGCCAGCAGCGACTTTGGACAGGCAAAAGGGGGTGAGCAGTTCTTC
>TRBV5-6|TRBD1|-|TRBJ2-7
CASSLTGFAYEQYF
TGTGCCAGCAGCCTGACAGGGTTCGCCTACGAGCAGTACTTC
>TRBV2|-|-|TRBJ2-2
CASGEGLRSGELFF
TGTGCCAGCGGCGAGGGTTTGAGGTCCGGGGAGCTGTTTTTT
>TRBV27|TRBD1|-|TRBJ2-7
CASSQTGFEQYF
TGTGCCAGCAGTCAGACAGGGTTCGAGCAGTACTTC
>TRBV29-1|-|-|TRBJ1-1
CSDSLAPEAFF
TGCAGCGATTCTTTGGCTCCTGAAGCTTTCTTT
>TRBV11-1|-|few|TRBJ1-1
CASSKTVTLNTEAFF
TGTGCCAGCAGCAAGACAGTTACGCTGAACACTGAAGCTTTCTTT
>TRBV7-9|TRBD1|-|TRBJ2-7
CASSLGDRASRYEQYF
TGTGCCAGCAGCCTAGGCGACAGGGCCTCGCGGTACGAGCAGTACTTC
>TRBV30|TRBD1|once|TRBJ1-2
CAWSAGQVIYTF
TGTGCCTGGAGTGCGGGACAGGTAATCTACACCTTC
>TRBV6-6|TRBD2|-|TRBJ2-7
CASITAGEHEQYF
TGTGCCAGCATAACGGCGGGAGAGCACGAGCAGTACTTC
>TRBV19|-|-|TRBJ1-6
CASSNIGDSPLHF
TGTGCCAGTAGCAATATAGGGGATTCACCCCTCCACTTT
>TRBV5-6|TRBD1|-|TRBJ1-2
CASSSGQAHYGYTF
TGTGCCAGCAGCTCCGGACAGGCCCACTATGGCTACACCTTC
>TRBV7-2|TRBD1|-|TRBJ1-1
CASSLTGQATEAFF
TGTGCCAGCAGCTTGACAGGGCAGGCCACTGAAGCTTTCTTT
>TRBV4-3|-|-|TRBJ2-3
CASSQEGAATGTDTQYF
TGCGCCAGCAGCCAAGAGGGGGCAGCTACAGGCACAGATACGCAGTATTTT
>TRBV7-2|TRBD1|-|TRBJ1-3
CASSLAGTGLPSPGNTIYF
TGTGCCAGCAGCTTAGCGGGGACAGGGTTACCCTCACCCGGAAACACCATATATTTT
>TRBV7-3|TRBD2|few|TRBJ2-1
CASSLISGSGGNEQFF
TGTGCCAGCAGCTTAATATCGGGGAGCGGGGGAAATGAGCAGTTCTTC
>TRBV7-9|TRBD1|-|TRBJ2-3
CASSLSGTGGIDTQYF
TGTGCCAGCAGCTTGTCCGGGACAGGGGGAATAGATACGCAGTATTTT
>TRBV29-1|TRBD2|-|TRBJ2-3
CSETSGITGTDTQYF
TGCAGCGAGACTAGCGGAATCACGGGCACAGATACGCAGTATTTT
>TRBV7-8|TRBD2|-|TRBJ2-1
CASVRAGREENEQFF
TGTGCCAGCGTGAGAGCCGGGAGGGAAGAGAATGAGCAGTTCTTC
>TRBV21-1|-|-|TRBJ1-5
CASSNRRDRGLNQPQHF
TGTGCCAGCAGCAACCGGAGAGACAGGGGGCTCAATCAGCCCCAGCATTTT
>TRBV28|-|-|TRBJ1-2
CASSYRNYGYTF
TGTGCCAGCAGTTACAGGAACTATGGCTACACCTTC
>TRBV15|-|-|TRBJ1-6
CATSRVTGSSYNSPLHF
TGTGCCACCAGCAGAGTCACAGGGAGCTCCTATAATTCACCCCTCCACTTT
>TRBV7-9|TRBD2|once|TRBJ2-3
CASSLPGGRGTDTQYF
TGTGCCAGCAGCTTACCCGGCGGGAGGGGCACAGATACGCAGTATTTT
>TRBV19|-|-|TRBJ1-1
CASSIGGNTEAFF
TGTGCCAGTAGTATCGGAGGGAACACTGAAGCTTTCTTT
>TRBV6-5|TRBD2|-|TRBJ2-7
CASSETSGSSDEQYF
TGTGCCAGCAGCGAAACTAGCGGGAGTTCGGACGAGCAGTACTTC
>TRBV27|TRBD1|-|TRBJ2-1
CASSPSTGYNEQFF
TGTGCCAGCAGTCCCTCGACAGGGTACAATGAGCAGTTCTTC
>TRBV19|TRBD1|-|TRBJ1-4
CASSIQTTGRLNEKLFF
TGTGCCAGTAGTATCCAAACGACAGGGCGTTTAAATGAAAAACTGTTTTTT
>TRBV7-8|TRBD1|-|TRBJ2-7
CASSFLSDRAYEQYF
TGTGCCAGCAGCTTCTTATCGGACAGGGCCTACGAGCAGTACTTC
>TRBV5-4|-|-|TRBJ2-3
CASSWGLSGDLDTQYF
TGTGCCAGCAGCTGGGGCCTTAGCGGAGATTTAGATACGCAGTATTTT
>TRBV4-3|TRBD2|few|TRBJ2-7
CASSQVGGLDHEQYF
TGCGCCAGCAGCCAAGTCGGGGGGTTGGACCACGAGCAGTACTTC
>TRBV29-1|TRBD1|once|TRBJ2-2
CSVFGTANTGELFF
TGCAGCGTCTTCGGGACAGCGAACACCGGGGAGCTGTTTTTT
>TRBV7-8|-|few|TRBJ1-2
CASSQDVRQTYGYTF
TGTGCCAGCAGCCAGGATGTAAGACAGACCTATGGCTACACCTTC
>TRBV7-3|TRBD2|-|TRBJ2-3
CASREWWEGLESFSGTDTQYF
TGTGCCAGCAGGGAGTGGTGGGAGGGACTGGAAAGTTTTTCTGGCACAGATACGCAGTATTTT
>TRBV6-4|-|-|TRBJ2-1
CASSDSGQGQQFF
TGTGCCAGCAGTGACTCGGGGCAGGGGCAGCAGTTCTTC
>TRBV5-4|TRBD2|few|TRBJ2-5
CASSPRGGGPQETQYF
TGTGCCAGCAGCCCCAGGGGCGGGGGGCCGCAAGAGACCCAGTACTTC
>TRBV19|-|-|TRBJ1-4
CASNTNPRDGEKLFF
TGTGCCAGTAATACCAATCCCCGTGACGGGGAAAAACTGTTTTTT